This TCR beta chain was sequenced for a study of T cell responses to AZD1222 COVID-19 vaccine. Some second doses came at about 4 weeks and others at about 12 weeks; these were pooled. Trimming removed 4 bases from V and 2 bases from J; junction bases left unmatched: 5. The V gene's germline CDR1 is LGHDT and CDR2 YNNKEL (reference sequence). This CDR3 has 16 residues. A note on this clone: Its matching antigen is unknown.

This table comes from immunoSEQ multiplex PCR, and its TCRdb copy is limited to in-frame clones, with some not included. The sample lists 35,000 to 50,000 clones, about 91% seen once, with more than 20% in the top ten. Study conclusions and caveats: Baseline seropositivity characterized only a handful of AZD1222 recipients. There were vaccine-associated CD4 TCRs across spike, dominant at 160-218 and 743-854.

The source was peripheral blood, collected 28 days after the second AZD1222 dose. The J gene is TRBJ2-2, the V gene TRBV3-1 (or the pseudogene TRBV3-2); TRBD2 matches at 9 bases. The origin of this receptor is an adult who received the AZD1222 COVID-19 vaccine. Written as DNA, the CDR3 is TGTGCCAGCAGCCCTGGACTAGCGACCAACACCGGGGAGCTGTTTTTT. Translation: CASSPGLATNTGELFF.